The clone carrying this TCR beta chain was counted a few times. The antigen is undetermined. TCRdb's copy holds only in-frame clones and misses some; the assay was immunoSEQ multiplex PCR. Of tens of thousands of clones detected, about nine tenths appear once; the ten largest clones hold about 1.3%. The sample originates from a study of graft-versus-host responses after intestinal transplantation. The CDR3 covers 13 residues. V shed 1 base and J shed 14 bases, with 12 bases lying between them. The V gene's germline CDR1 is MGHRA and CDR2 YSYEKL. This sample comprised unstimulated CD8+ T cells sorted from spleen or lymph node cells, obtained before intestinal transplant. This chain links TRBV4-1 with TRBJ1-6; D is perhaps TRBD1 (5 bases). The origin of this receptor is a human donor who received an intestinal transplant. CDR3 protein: CASSQGPGDALHF. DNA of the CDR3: TGCGCCAGCAGCCAAGGCCCGGGGGATGCCCTCCACTTT.